This passage covers 28 T cell receptor beta chains from one sample sequenced in a study of radiotherapy plus CTLA-4 blockade in lung cancer. The repertoire was sequenced with immunoSEQ multiplex PCR; TCRdb's copy has only in-frame clones and lacks some. This sample carries 90,000 to 150,000 clones, about 77% of them seen once, and the ten largest clones take 4.5% to 5.5%. The source material was peripheral blood, sampled from a patient treated with radiotherapy plus ipilimumab. The receptor source for this set is a human donor with non-small cell lung cancer who had a partial response to radiotherapy plus ipilimumab.

This chain links TRBV2 with TRBJ2-4; 7 bases match TRBD1. This CDR3 region has 11 residues. CDR1 and CDR2 (germline): SNHLY, FYNNEI. Trimming took 7 bases from V and 15 from J; bases not matched to a gene: 9. This CDR3 reads CASTEDRRPYF. The CDR3 nucleotides are TGTGCCAGCACCGAGGACAGGAGGCCGTACTTC.

The V and J genes are TRBV9 and TRBJ2-1, with D perhaps TRBD2 (6 bases). CDR3 size: 16 residues. Trimming cost V 0 bases and J 3 bases, with 13 bases left between them. Germline CDR1 reads SGDLS; CDR2 reads YYNGEE. Written as DNA, the CDR3 is TGTGCCAGCAGCGTAGACCCGGGACTGAGCTACAATGAGCAGTTCTTC. It encodes CASSVDPGLSYNEQFF.

The rearrangement joins TRBV19 to TRBJ2-1; 7 bases align to TRBD2. Germline CDR1 LNHDA, CDR2 SQIVND (reference sequence). The V segment lost 4 bases and the J segment 1 base; nucleotides outside the gene matches: 7. This CDR3 is 16 amino acids long. The CDR3 is CASSTPSGGSYNEQFF. The DNA of the CDR3 is TGTGCCAGTAGTACTCCTAGCGGTGGTTCCTACAATGAGCAGTTCTTC.

The chain recombines TRBV6-5 with TRBJ2-7; TRBD1 matches at 9 bases. This CDR3 region has 13 residues. Looked up from germline, CDR1 is MNHEY and CDR2 is SVGAGI. V lost 6 bases to trimming and J lost 7 bases; unmatched junction nucleotides: 7. The CDR3 protein is CASSAGTGREQYF. The CDR3 DNA reads as TGTGCCAGCAGCGCCGGGACAGGGAGAGAGCAGTACTTC.

The chain has TRBV10-3 and TRBJ2-2; maybe TRBD2 (6 bases). Germline-derived CDR1 and CDR2 are ENHRY and SYGVKD. V was clipped by 6 bases and J by 1 base, with 18 bases between them. This CDR3 has 17 residues. In DNA form, the CDR3 reads TGTGCCATCAGGTCTCCGGTCGGGGGATTGAACACCGGGGAGCTGTTTTTT. This encodes CAIRSPVGGLNTGELFF.

The chain joins TRBV4-1 to TRBJ1-6, with D hard to call. The CDR3 consists of 16 residues. V lost 3 bases and J lost 0, with 9 bases in between. CDR1 and CDR2 from the germline V gene are MGHRA and YSYEKL. The CDR3 reads CASSQTYSSYNSPLHF. CDR3 DNA: TGCGCCAGCAGCCAGACGTACAGCTCCTATAATTCACCCCTCCACTTT.

The chain links TRBV7-9 to TRBJ2-6; 8 bases align to TRBD1. Germline loops: CDR1 SEHNR, CDR2 FQNEAQ (reference sequence). V was clipped by 4 bases and J by 0 bases; unmatched bases: 8. The CDR3 consists of 18 residues. The CDR3 protein is CASSSQGAMSSGANVLTF. CDR3 DNA: TGTGCCAGCAGCTCGCAGGGGGCTATGAGCTCTGGGGCCAACGTCCTGACTTTC.

The chain is built from TRBV6-1 and TRBJ2-3; D remains unclear. V lost 1 base and J 0 bases, leaving 11 bases between the germline ends. This CDR3 has 16 residues. Germline-derived CDR1 and CDR2 are MNHNS and SASEGT. The CDR3 coding sequence is TGTGCCAGCAGTGAAGGCGCGATTGTGAGCACAGATACGCAGTATTTT. Its translation: CASSEGAIVSTDTQYF.

The V gene is TRBV9, the J gene TRBJ2-1; 9 positions match TRBD2. There are 16 residues in the CDR3. The germline gives CDR1 SGDLS, CDR2 YYNGEE. The junction had 3 bases not matched to a gene; V was cut back by 0 bases and J by 2 bases. The CDR3 DNA reads as TGTGCCAGCAGCGTAGCGGGCGGGAGGGCCTACAATGAGCAGTTCTTC. It specifies CASSVAGGRAYNEQFF.

The rearrangement uses TRBV5-1 and TRBJ1-3, with 7 bases fitting TRBD1. Germline V lookup: CDR1 SGHRS, CDR2 YFSETQ. Germline trimming cut 0 bases from V and 3 bases from J; bases unmatched to any gene: 6. The CDR3 length is 16 residues. The CDR3 reads CASSLAGTAIGNTIYF. The CDR3 bases are TGCGCCAGCAGCTTGGCCGGGACAGCGATTGGAAACACCATATATTTT.

This clone was recorded only once. V and J are TRBV19 and TRBJ1-4, with D hard to call. Germline assignment: CDR1 LNHDA and CDR2 SQIVND (reference sequence). The CDR3 contains 18 residues. Trimming left V 11 bases short and J 6 bases short, with 31 bases between. CDR3: CAGWSRGLSPLVDEKLFF. The CDR3 DNA follows: TGTGCCGGCTGGAGCCGGGGTCTTTCCCCACTCGTGGATGAAAAACTGTTTTTT.

This chain links TRBV5-1 with TRBJ2-7; 9 nucleotides line up with TRBD1. CDR3 length: 14 residues. The germline V gene has CDR1 SGHRS and CDR2 YFSETQ. J was trimmed by 2 bases and V by 4 bases; bases with no gene match: 4. The CDR3 here is CASSPGTGPYEQYF. The CDR3 DNA reads TGCGCCAGCAGCCCCGGGACAGGGCCCTACGAGCAGTACTTC.

The J gene is TRBJ2-1, the V gene TRBV7-6; 8 bases line up with TRBD1. Per germline, CDR1 SGHVS and CDR2 FNYEAQ. V dropped 5 bases and J dropped 8; count of bases not matched to a gene: 14. The CDR3 runs to 16 residues. The DNA of the CDR3 is TGTGCCAGCAGCGATCGGACAGGGCGCCCTCCAGATGAGCAGTTCTTC. Translating gives CASSDRTGRPPDEQFF.

The CDR3 here is CASTRGGEGANEQFF. For the CDR3, the DNA is TGTGCCAGCACTCGTGGGGGCGAGGGGGCCAATGAGCAGTTCTTC. This chain links TRBV2 with TRBJ2-1; 7 bases fit TRBD1. The CDR3 loop spans 15 amino acids. CDR1 and CDR2 (germline): SNHLY, FYNNEI. After removal of 7 bases from V and 6 bases from J, the junction contained 12 bases not matched to a gene.

This sequence joins TRBV9 and TRBJ2-1; D uncertain. CDR1 SGDLS and CDR2 YYNGEE come from the germline V gene. V was cut by 0 bases and J by 6 bases, with 10 bases left in between. The CDR3 is 14 amino acids. The CDR3 is CASSVDGFVNEQFF. CDR3 DNA: TGTGCCAGCAGCGTAGACGGTTTCGTCAATGAGCAGTTCTTC.

There are a few counts of this clone. The gene calls are TRBV18 and TRBJ2-5; a weak D match, TRBD1 (5 bases). The V and J ends lost 0 bases and 0 bases respectively, with 11 bases between them. Germline V CDR1 and CDR2: KGHSH, LQKENI. The CDR3 length is 16 residues. The CDR3 region has the DNA TGTGCCAGCTCACCACCGAGGCAGGGAAACCAAGAGACCCAGTACTTC. Translation: CASSPPRQGNQETQYF.

The genes are TRBV6-5 and TRBJ1-1; TRBD1 matches at 10 bases. The germline gives CDR1 MNHEY, CDR2 SVGAGI. This CDR3 region has 15 residues. The V and J ends lost 2 bases and 4 bases, in that order; junction bases with no gene match: 4. The CDR3 protein is CASSYGRTGGTEAFF. CDR3 nucleotide sequence: TGTGCCAGCAGTTACGGGCGGACAGGGGGCACTGAAGCTTTCTTT.

This clone was detected only once. V is TRBV6-1 and J is TRBJ1-2, with D tentatively TRBD1 (5 bases). Trimming took 1 base from V and 8 from J, leaving 8 bases between them. The CDR3 is 12 residues long. CDR1 is MNHNS and CDR2 is SASEGT in the germline V gene. CDR3 in amino acids: CASSEGTMGYTF. The CDR3, as DNA: TGTGCCAGCAGTGAAGGGACAATGGGCTACACCTTC.

In this sample, this clone turned up many times. The chain is built from TRBV20-1 and TRBJ2-7; TRBD2 matches 7 bases. The CDR3 has 11 amino acids. Germline loops: CDR1 DFQATT, CDR2 SNEGSKA (reference sequence). The CDR3 loop is CSLPGGSEQYF. The CDR3, as DNA: TGCAGCCTGCCCGGGGGGTCCGAGCAGTACTTC.

The chain has TRBV6-1 and TRBJ1-4, with a weak D call TRBD1 (5 bases). This CDR3 has 14 residues. V shed 4 bases and J shed 4 bases, with 10 bases lying between them. Germline V gives CDR1 MNHNS, CDR2 SASEGT. CDR3 residues: CASSGRVDNEKLFF. The CDR3 coding sequence is TGTGCCAGCAGTGGCAGGGTAGATAATGAAAAACTGTTTTTT.

The V call is TRBV28, the J call TRBJ1-3, with D maybe TRBD1 (5 bases). The CDR3 extends over 15 amino acids. Germline values: CDR1 MDHEN, CDR2 SYDVKM. V was clipped by 1 base and J by 4 bases, with 11 bases between them. This chain's CDR3 is CASSLSGPAGNTIYF. The CDR3 coding sequence is TGTGCCAGCAGTTTATCAGGGCCGGCCGGAAACACCATATATTTT.

V and J are TRBV6-1 and TRBJ1-5, with 8 bases lining up with TRBD1. Germline assignment: CDR1 MNHNS and CDR2 SASEGT. V was clipped by 7 bases and J by 6 bases; unmatched bases: 8. This CDR3 region has 14 residues. Written as DNA, the CDR3 is TGTGCCAGCACTTCAGGGGGCGCGGGTCAGCCCCAGCATTTT. It codes for CASTSGGAGQPQHF.

The gene calls are TRBV7-2 and TRBJ1-5; a possible D gene is TRBD1 (5 bases). Germline-derived CDR1 and CDR2 are SGHTA and FQGNSA. CDR3 length: 14 amino acids. Trimming shortened V by 4 bases and J by 7 bases, and 14 bases separated the two germline ends. CDR3 nucleotides: TGTGCCAGCAGCTATGGTGGGGGGAACCAGCCCCAGCATTTT. Translation gives CASSYGGGNQPQHF.

The V and J genes are TRBV5-1 and TRBJ2-2; 10 bases fit TRBD1. The CDR3 runs 15 residues. From germline, CDR1 is SGHRS and CDR2 YFSETQ. The trim removed 5 bases at V and 4 bases at J, leaving 5 bases unmatched. Here the CDR3 reads CASRPGTGATGELFF. CDR3 in DNA: TGCGCCAGCAGGCCCGGGACAGGGGCCACCGGGGAGCTGTTTTTT. The full variable domain, in which reference TRBV5-1 and TRBJ2-2 provide the parts outside the CDR3, is KAGVTQTPRYLIKTRGQQVTLSCSPISGHRSVSWYQQTPGQGLQFLFEYFSETQRNKGNFPGRFSGRQFSNSRSEMNVSTLELGDSALYLCASRPGTGATGELFFGEGSRLTVL.

The chain couples TRBV9 to TRBJ1-1, with D unresolved. The germline gives CDR1 SGDLS, CDR2 YYNGEE. The CDR3 has 13 amino acids. The V gene lost 5 bases and the J gene lost 5 bases, with 13 bases spanning the gap. The DNA for the CDR3 is TGTGCCAGCAGTCGAACCGGGGATACTGAAGCTTTCTTT. This encodes CASSRTGDTEAFF.

The chain couples TRBV7-3 to TRBJ2-1; 8 positions match TRBD1. Looked up from germline, CDR1 is SGHTA and CDR2 is FQGTGA. V lost 5 bases to trimming and J lost 2 bases; unmatched junction nucleotides: 8. The CDR3 extends over 16 amino acids. The DNA of the CDR3 is TGTGCCAGCAGCACCCCGGGACAGGTCCCCTACAATGAGCAGTTCTTC. This encodes CASSTPGQVPYNEQFF.

The J gene is TRBJ1-5, the V gene TRBV5-5; 10 positions agree with TRBD1. Trimming cost V 5 bases and J 2 bases; bases outside gene matches: 10. The CDR3 has 17 residues. Germline V gene lookup returns CDR1 SGHKS and CDR2 YYEKEE (reference sequence). Here the CDR3 DNA reads TGTGCCAGCAGTACCGACAGGGGGCTAGTGGGCAATCAGCCCCAGCATTTT. Translating it yields CASSTDRGLVGNQPQHF.

The J gene is TRBJ1-3, the V gene TRBV25-1; TRBD1 matches at 7 bases. Germline loops: CDR1 MGHDK, CDR2 SYGVNS. The CDR3 spans 16 residues. The J segment lost 0 bases and the V segment lost 3 bases, leaving 5 bases of the junction unmatched. The CDR3 spells CASSELTGYSGNTIYF. Written as DNA, the CDR3 is TGTGCCAGCAGTGAGTTGACAGGGTACTCTGGAAACACCATATATTTT. Complete variable domain (other parts from reference TRBV25-1 and TRBJ1-3): EADIYQTPRYLVIGTGKKITLECSQTMGHDKMYWYQQDPGMELHLIHYSYGVNSTEKGDLSSESTVSRIRTEHFPLTLESARPSHTSQYLCASSELTGYSGNTIYFGEGSWLTVV.